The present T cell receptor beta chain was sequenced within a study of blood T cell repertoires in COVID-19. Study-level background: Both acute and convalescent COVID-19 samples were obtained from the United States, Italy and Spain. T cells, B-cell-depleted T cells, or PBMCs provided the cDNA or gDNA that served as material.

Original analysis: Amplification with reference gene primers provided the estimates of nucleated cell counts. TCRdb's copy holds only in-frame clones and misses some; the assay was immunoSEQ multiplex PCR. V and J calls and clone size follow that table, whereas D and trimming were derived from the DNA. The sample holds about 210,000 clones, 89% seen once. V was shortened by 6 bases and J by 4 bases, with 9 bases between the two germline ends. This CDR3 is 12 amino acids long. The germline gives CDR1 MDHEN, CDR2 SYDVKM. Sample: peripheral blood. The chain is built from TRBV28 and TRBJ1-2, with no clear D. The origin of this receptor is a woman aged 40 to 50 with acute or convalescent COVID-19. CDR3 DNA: TGTGCCAGCAGCCCTAAGATCTATGGCTACACCTTC. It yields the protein CASSPKIYGYTF.